Detailed here is one T cell receptor beta chain. Antigen: not known. Germline values: CDR1 SGHRS, CDR2 YFSETQ. The CDR3 extends over 15 amino acids. Germline trimming cut 4 bases from V and 5 bases from J; bases unmatched to any gene: 7. The sample comes from a study of cytomegalovirus exposure and HLA in healthy donors. Broader study findings: Presence/absence analyses assumed roughly uniform sequencing depth across donors. Based on reports, TCR beta sequences accurately predicted HLA-A and HLA-B alleles for most subjects.

The PCR made use of 60 Vbeta and 13 Jbeta primers. Profiled with immunoSEQ multiplex PCR; TCRdb holds only in-frame clones, not every one. This sample lists about 150,000 clones; its ten largest clones have 1.5% to 2%. The origin of this receptor is a woman between 50 and 59 years old in good health and CMV-seronegative. The specimen was PBMCs. The chain recombines TRBV5-1 with TRBJ2-5, with TRBD2 identical over 11 bases. CDR3 DNA sequence: TGCGCCAGCAGCCCAACTAGCGGGAGCGGTGAGACCCAGTACTTC. It yields the protein CASSPTSGSGETQYF.